This T cell receptor beta chain originates from a study of radiation and T cells in renal cell carcinoma. Background on the study: Nephrectomy followed 15 Gy stereotactic body radiation by 4 weeks.

As for time point: blood 2 weeks post-SBRT. Described treatment: 15 Gy SBRT to primary tumor, nephrectomy 4 weeks later. Radiation-treated patients gave blood at baseline, week 2 and week 4. Sequencing used immunoSEQ multiplex PCR; TCRdb keeps in-frame clones, though not all of them. The sample holds about 60,000 clones, around three quarters seen once. This CDR3 has 14 amino acids. Trimming took off 5 bases at V and 1 base at J, with 11 bases between the two ends. Germline lookup yields CDR1 LNHDA and CDR2 SQIVND (reference sequence). This specimen was blood, taken from a patient whose treatment included radiotherapy and nephrectomy. The sequence derives from a man in his 60s with renal cell carcinoma. The chain links TRBV19 to TRBJ2-5; a weak D match, TRBD2 (5 bases). The CDR3 DNA reads TGTGCCAGTAGTTCGACGGGGAGCCAAGAGACCCAGTACTTC. It is translated as CASSSTGSQETQYF.